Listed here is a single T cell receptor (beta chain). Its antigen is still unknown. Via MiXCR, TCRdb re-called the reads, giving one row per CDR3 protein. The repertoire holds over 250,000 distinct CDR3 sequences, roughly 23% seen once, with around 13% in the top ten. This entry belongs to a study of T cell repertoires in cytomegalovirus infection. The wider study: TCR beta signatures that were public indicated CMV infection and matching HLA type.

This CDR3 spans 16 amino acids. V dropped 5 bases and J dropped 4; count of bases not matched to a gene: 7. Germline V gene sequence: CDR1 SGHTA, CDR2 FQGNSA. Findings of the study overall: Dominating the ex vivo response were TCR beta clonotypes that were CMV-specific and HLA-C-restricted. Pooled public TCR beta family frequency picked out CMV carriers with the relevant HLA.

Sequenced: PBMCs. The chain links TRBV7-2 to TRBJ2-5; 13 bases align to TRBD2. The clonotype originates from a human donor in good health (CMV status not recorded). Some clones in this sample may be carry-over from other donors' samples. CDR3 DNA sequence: TGTGCCAGCAGCCAACTAGCGGGAGGGCCGGTAGAGACCCAGTACTTC. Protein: CASSQLAGGPVETQYF.